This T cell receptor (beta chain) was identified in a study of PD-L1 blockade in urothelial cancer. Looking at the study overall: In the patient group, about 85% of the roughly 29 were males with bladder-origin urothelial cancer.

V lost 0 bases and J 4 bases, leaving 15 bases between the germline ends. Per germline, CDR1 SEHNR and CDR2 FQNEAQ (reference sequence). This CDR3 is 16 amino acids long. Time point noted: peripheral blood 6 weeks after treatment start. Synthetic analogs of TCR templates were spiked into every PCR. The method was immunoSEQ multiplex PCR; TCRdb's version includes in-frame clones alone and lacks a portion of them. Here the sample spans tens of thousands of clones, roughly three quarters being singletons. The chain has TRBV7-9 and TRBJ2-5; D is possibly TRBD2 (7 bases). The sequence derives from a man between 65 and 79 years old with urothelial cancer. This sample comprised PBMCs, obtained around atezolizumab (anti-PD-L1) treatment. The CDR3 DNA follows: TGTGCCAGCAGCTTAGCGGGGCGGGAGACAGGAGAGACCCAGTACTTC. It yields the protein CASSLAGRETGETQYF.